The source of this T cell receptor (beta chain) is a study of blood T cell repertoires in COVID-19. This study enrolled people aged about 18 to 100 from approximately 24 US geographic areas. Each participant's cohort was designated according to participant-reported clinical history. Per the germline V gene, CDR1 is MNHEY and CDR2 is SVGAGI. Trimming removed 7 bases at V and 6 bases at J, with 18 bases between. The CDR3 spans 14 residues. The table came from immunoSEQ multiplex PCR; TCRdb's copy has only in-frame clones and leaves some out. In the table there are some 270,000 clones, around 86% of which are singletons.

This receptor was identified in a woman between 40 and 55 years old who had recovered from COVID-19. The sample comprised PBMCs or T cells enriched from blood (not recorded which). The chain joins TRBV6-5 to TRBJ1-2; D is perhaps TRBD1 (6 bases). The CDR3 region is CASKRGNRENGYTF. The CDR3 DNA reads as TGTGCCAGCAAAAGGGGGAACAGGGAAAATGGCTACACCTTC.